This T cell receptor beta chain appears in the sequencing data of a study of blood T cell repertoires in COVID-19. After removal of 3 bases from V and 5 bases from J, the junction contained 9 bases not matched to a gene. In germline, CDR1 is KGHSH, CDR2 LQKENI. There are 16 residues in the CDR3. Data came from immunoSEQ multiplex PCR; TCRdb stores just in-frame clones and leaves some out. The table includes approximately 140,000 clones, 84% detected once. The TCR was taken from a woman in her fifties or sixties who had been exposed to COVID-19. Source material: PBMCs or T cells enriched from blood (not recorded which). The chain combines TRBV18 with TRBJ2-5, with 10 positions matching TRBD2. The CDR3 nucleotides read TGTGCCAGCTCACCCCGAGCGGGAGGGCCCGGGGAGACCCAGTACTTC. It yields the protein CASSPRAGGPGETQYF.